This T cell receptor (beta chain) was recorded in a study of T cells expressing NK-cell markers. Study-wide results and caveats: Dominant NKG2C+ clonotypes accounted for roughly 1.0-8% of CD8+ T cells in six donors.

Reanalyzing the 5' RACE reads, TCRdb keeps one entry per CDR3 protein, without DNA. The repertoire table contains tens of thousands of distinct CDR3 sequences. A remark on this clonotype: Its specificity is unknown.

The germline CDR1 and CDR2 sequences are ENHRY and SYGVKD. This CDR3 comprises 13 residues. V is TRBV10-3 and J is TRBJ1-2; the D gene TCRdb calls, TRBD1, cannot be checked with no DNA. Sequenced input: blood T cells: a sorted CD56 or NKG2C T cell subset, CD4+ or CD8+ T cells, or bulk PBMC T cells (not recorded which). The receptor was derived from a man aged 18-70 years in good health. CDR3 loop: CAISDQGTSGYTF.